The clone carrying this TCR beta chain appeared once. What it recognizes is unknown. This entry comes from a study of beta chain features in type 1 diabetes. Reverse transcribing all isolated RNA meant expressed TCRB transcripts were sequenced. Repertoires were generated with immunoSEQ multiplex PCR, while TCRdb's copy carries only in-frame clones and drops some. The sample contains around 160,000 clones, roughly 65% of which appear only once. Whole-study findings and limits: All four CD4+ subsets from Type 1 diabetes patients carried moderately but significantly shorter TCRB CDR3s.

V lost 7 bases and J lost 3, with 11 bases in between. Germline V gives CDR1 SEHNR, CDR2 FQNEAQ (reference sequence). CDR3 length: 13 amino acids. This TCR was recovered from a man aged 25-45 years with type 1 diabetes. What was sequenced was naive CD4+ T cells from blood. The gene calls are TRBV7-9 and TRBJ2-3, with a tentative D call TRBD2 (5 bases). The DNA of the CDR3 is TGTGCCAGCACCCTTTCGGGGACAGATACGCAGTATTTT. This encodes CASTLSGTDTQYF.